The text below deals with one T cell receptor (beta chain). Per the authors' pipeline: The assay estimated nucleated cells by amplifying reference gene primers. The data were produced by immunoSEQ multiplex PCR, yet TCRdb's version contains in-frame clones alone and is incomplete. That table gives V, J and clone size, and the DNA gave D and trimming. The sample lists 130,000 to 150,000 clones; about nine tenths were seen once. These data come from a study of blood T cell repertoires in COVID-19. Study at large: COVID-19 samples from acute and convalescent phases originated in the United States, Italy and Spain. Sources were T cells, B-cell-depleted T cells, or PBMCs; the material itself was cDNA or gDNA.

The CDR3 has 19 residues. The genes are TRBV21-1 and TRBJ1-5; the table's D call of TRBD1 was not tested on the DNA. TRBV21-1 is an annotated pseudogene. This TCR came from a human donor in a cohort sampled during active COVID-19. The sequenced sample consisted of peripheral blood. The CDR3 loop is CASSNEADRILYSNQPQHF. In nucleotides, the CDR3 is TGTGCCAGCAGCAATGAGGCGGACAGAATACTCTATAGCAATCAGCCCCAGCATTTT.